The clone carrying this T cell receptor beta chain was detected a few times. As yet, its antigen is unknown. The same CDR3 arises from other DNA sequences in this sample as well. This specimen comes from a study of T cell responses to AZD1222 COVID-19 vaccine. Assay: immunoSEQ multiplex PCR; the TCRdb copy retains only in-frame clones and omits some. The sample carries approximately 170,000 clones, about 90% recorded once. CDR3 length equals 15 residues. Germline V lookup: CDR1 SEHNR, CDR2 FQNEAQ (reference sequence). The V and J ends lost 0 bases and 0 bases respectively, with 8 bases between them. Findings and limits, study-wide: Most donors were white British, females outnumbered males, and clonal diversity was possibly underestimated. Close to half of all spike-specific TCRs reportedly target regions of the variants that are unmutated. It was only after the peak T cell response that any repertoires were sampled.

Analysis merged second doses at about 4 or about 12 weeks. The sequencing used peripheral blood, collected 28 days after the second AZD1222 dose. The V gene is TRBV7-9, the J gene TRBJ1-2; D ambiguous. The TCR was taken from an adult who received the AZD1222 COVID-19 vaccine. The CDR3 bases are TGTGCCAGCAGCTTAGCAGGCGGAACTAACTATGGCTACACCTTC. Residues: CASSLAGGTNYGYTF.